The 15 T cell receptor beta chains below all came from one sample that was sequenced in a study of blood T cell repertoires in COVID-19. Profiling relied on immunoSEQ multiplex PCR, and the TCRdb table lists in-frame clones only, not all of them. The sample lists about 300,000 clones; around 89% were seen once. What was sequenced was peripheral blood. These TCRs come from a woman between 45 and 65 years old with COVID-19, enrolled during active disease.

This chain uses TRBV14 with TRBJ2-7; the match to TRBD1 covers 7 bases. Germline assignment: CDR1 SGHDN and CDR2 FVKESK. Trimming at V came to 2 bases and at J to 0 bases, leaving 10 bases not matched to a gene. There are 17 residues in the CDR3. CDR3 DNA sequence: TGTGCCAGCAGCCAATCGGGTGGGACAGCCAGCTCCTACGAGCAGTACTTC. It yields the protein CASSQSGGTASSYEQYF.

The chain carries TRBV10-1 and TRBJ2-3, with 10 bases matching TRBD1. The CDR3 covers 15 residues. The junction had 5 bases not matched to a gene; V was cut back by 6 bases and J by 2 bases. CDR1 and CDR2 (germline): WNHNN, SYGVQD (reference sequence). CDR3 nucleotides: TGCGCCAGCAGACCGGGACAGGGGCCCACAGATACGCAGTATTTT. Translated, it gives CASRPGQGPTDTQYF.

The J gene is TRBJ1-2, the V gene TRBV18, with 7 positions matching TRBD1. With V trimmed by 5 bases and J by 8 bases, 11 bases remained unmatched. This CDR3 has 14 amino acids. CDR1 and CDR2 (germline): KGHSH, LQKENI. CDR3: CASSSRGTEEGYTF. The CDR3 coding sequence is TGTGCCAGCTCATCACGCGGGACAGAGGAAGGCTACACCTTC.

Written as DNA, the CDR3 is TGTGCCAGCTCACCCCGACAGGGAAATGGGGAGCAGTACTTC. Protein: CASSPRQGNGEQYF. The chain couples TRBV18 to TRBJ2-7; 7 bases agree with TRBD1. The V gene end was trimmed by 3 bases and the J gene end by 7 bases; junction bases not matched to a gene: 9. The V gene's germline CDR1 is KGHSH and CDR2 LQKENI. CDR3 length equals 14 residues.

The CDR3 protein is CASSEFDQPQHF. As DNA, the CDR3 is TGTGCCAGCAGTGAATTCGATCAGCCCCAGCATTTT. J is TRBJ1-5 and V is TRBV6-1; no clear D gene. With 2 bases removed from V and 5 bases from J, the gap between germline ends came to 4 bases. CDR1 is MNHNS and CDR2 is SASEGT in the germline V gene. The CDR3 spans 12 residues.

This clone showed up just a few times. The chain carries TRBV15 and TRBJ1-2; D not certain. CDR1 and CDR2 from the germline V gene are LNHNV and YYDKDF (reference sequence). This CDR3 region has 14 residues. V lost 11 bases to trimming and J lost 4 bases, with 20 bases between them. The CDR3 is CASGKRRPPYGYTF. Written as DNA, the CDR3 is TGTGCCTCGGGGAAGAGACGACCGCCCTATGGCTACACCTTC.

The CDR3 nucleotides are TGTGCCAGCCAGGGCCGCGACGGGAGAGGAAACATTCAGTACTTC. The encoded protein is CASQGRDGRGNIQYF. The chain uses TRBV3-1 (or the pseudogene TRBV3-2) and TRBJ2-4, with D tentatively TRBD2 (6 bases). The CDR3 covers 15 residues. Trimming removed 8 bases at V and 6 bases at J, with 20 bases between. Germline CDR1 reads LGHDT; CDR2 reads YNNKEL (reference sequence).

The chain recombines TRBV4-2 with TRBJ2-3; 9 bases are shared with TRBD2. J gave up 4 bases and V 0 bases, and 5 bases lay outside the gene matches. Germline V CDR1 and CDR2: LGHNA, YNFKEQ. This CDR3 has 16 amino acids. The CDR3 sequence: CASSQEGGLASDTQYF. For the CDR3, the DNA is TGTGCCAGCAGCCAAGAAGGGGGACTAGCCTCAGATACGCAGTATTTT.

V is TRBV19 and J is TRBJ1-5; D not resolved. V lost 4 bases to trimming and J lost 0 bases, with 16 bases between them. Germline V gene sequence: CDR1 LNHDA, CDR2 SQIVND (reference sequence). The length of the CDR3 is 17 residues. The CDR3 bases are TGTGCCAGTAGTACCATTTTTAATACTTATAGCAATCAGCCCCAGCATTTT. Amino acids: CASSTIFNTYSNQPQHF. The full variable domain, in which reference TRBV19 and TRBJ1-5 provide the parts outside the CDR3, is DGGITQSPKYLFRKEGQNVTLSCEQNLNHDAMYWYRQDPGQGLRLIYYSQIVNDFQKGDIAEGYSVSREKKESFPLTVTSAQKNPTAFYLCASSTIFNTYSNQPQHFGDGTRLSIL.

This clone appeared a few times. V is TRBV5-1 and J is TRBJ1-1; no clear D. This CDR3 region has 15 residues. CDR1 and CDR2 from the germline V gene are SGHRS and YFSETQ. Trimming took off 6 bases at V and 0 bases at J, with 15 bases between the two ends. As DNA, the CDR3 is TGCGCCAGCACCGTTTGGGCAGGTCTGAACACTGAAGCTTTCTTT. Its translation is CASTVWAGLNTEAFF. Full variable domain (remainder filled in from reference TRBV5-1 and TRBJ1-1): KAGVTQTPRYLIKTRGQQVTLSCSPISGHRSVSWYQQTPGQGLQFLFEYFSETQRNKGNFPGRFSGRQFSNSRSEMNVSTLELGDSALYLCASTVWAGLNTEAFFGQGTRLTVV.

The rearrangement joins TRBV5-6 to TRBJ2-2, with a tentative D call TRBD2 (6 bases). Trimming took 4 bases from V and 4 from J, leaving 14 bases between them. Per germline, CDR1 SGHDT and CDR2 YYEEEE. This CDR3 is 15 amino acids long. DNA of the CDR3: TGTGCCAGCAGCCGAGGAGGGCCGGGCACCGGGGAGCTGTTTTTT. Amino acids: CASSRGGPGTGELFF.

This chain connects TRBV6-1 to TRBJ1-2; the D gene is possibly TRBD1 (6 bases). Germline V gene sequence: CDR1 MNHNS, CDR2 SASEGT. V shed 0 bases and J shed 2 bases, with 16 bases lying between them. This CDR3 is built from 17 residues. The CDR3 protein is CASSEALGQGRNYGYTF. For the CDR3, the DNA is TGTGCCAGCAGTGAAGCGCTGGGGCAGGGGAGAAACTATGGCTACACCTTC.

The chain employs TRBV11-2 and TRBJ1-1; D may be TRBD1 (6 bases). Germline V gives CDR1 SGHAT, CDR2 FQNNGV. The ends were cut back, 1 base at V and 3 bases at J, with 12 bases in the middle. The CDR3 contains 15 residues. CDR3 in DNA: TGTGCCAGCAGCTTAGTTGGGACAAAAGACACTGAAGCTTTCTTT. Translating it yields CASSLVGTKDTEAFF.

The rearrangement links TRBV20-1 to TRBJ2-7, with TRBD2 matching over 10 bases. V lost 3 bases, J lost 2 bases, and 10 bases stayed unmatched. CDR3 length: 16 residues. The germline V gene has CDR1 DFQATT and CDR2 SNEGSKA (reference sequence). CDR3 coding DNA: TGCAGTGCTAGTTCTCCTAGCGGGAGTCCTGCCTACGAGCAGTACTTC. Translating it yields CSASSPSGSPAYEQYF.

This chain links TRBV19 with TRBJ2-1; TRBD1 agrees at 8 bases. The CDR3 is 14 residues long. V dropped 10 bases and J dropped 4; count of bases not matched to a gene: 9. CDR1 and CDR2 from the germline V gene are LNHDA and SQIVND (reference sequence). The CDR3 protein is CATVSGGKYNEQFF. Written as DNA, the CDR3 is TGTGCCACAGTATCAGGGGGCAAGTACAATGAGCAGTTCTTC.